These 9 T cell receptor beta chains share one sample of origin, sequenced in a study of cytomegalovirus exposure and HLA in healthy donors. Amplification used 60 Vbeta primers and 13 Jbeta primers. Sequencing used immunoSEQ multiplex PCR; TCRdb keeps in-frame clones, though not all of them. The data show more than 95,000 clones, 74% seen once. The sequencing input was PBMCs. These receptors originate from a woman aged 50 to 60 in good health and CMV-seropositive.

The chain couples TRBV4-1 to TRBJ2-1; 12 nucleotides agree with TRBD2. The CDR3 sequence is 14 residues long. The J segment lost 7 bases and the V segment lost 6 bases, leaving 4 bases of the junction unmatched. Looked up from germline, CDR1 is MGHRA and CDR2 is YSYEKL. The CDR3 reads CASRRLAGVNEQFF. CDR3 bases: TGCGCCAGCAGACGACTAGCGGGGGTGAATGAGCAGTTCTTC.

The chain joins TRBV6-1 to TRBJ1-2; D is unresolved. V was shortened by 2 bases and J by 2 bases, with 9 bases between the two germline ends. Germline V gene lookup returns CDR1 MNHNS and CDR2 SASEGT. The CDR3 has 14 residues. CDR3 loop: CASSEFRVNYGYTF. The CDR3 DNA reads TGTGCCAGCAGTGAATTTCGGGTGAACTATGGCTACACCTTC.

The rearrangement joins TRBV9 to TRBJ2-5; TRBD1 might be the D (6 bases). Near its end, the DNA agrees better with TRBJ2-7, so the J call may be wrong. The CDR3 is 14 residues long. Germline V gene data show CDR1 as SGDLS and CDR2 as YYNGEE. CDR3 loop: CASSVDTGWYEQYF. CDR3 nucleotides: TGTGCCAGCAGCGTAGACACAGGGTGGTACGAGCAGTACTTC.

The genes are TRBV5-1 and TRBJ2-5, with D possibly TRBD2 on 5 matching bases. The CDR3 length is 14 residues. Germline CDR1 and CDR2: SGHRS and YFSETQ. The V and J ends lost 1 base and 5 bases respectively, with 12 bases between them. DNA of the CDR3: TGCGCCAGCAGCTTGAACCTAGCCCGGGAGACCCAGTACTTC. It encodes CASSLNLARETQYF.

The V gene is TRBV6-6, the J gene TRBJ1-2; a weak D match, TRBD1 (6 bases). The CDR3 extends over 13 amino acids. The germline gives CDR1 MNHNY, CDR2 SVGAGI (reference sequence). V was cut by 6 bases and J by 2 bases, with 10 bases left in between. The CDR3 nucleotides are TGTGCCAGCAGACGACAGGAGAACTATGGCTACACCTTC. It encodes CASRRQENYGYTF.

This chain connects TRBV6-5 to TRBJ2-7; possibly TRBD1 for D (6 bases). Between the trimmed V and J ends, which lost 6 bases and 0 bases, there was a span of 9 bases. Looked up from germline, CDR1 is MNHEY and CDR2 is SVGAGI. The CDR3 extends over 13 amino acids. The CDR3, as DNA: TGTGCCAGCAGCGACAGGTACTCCTACGAGCAGTACTTC. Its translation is CASSDRYSYEQYF.

The CDR3 here is CASSAYPGQGTSGYTF. Here the CDR3 DNA reads TGTGCCAGCAGCGCCTACCCGGGACAGGGGACGAGTGGCTACACCTTC. This chain connects TRBV9 to TRBJ1-2; 10 bases match TRBD1. With 3 bases clipped from V and 7 bases from J, the junction kept 12 bases outside the gene matches. Per germline, CDR1 SGDLS and CDR2 YYNGEE. This CDR3 spans 16 amino acids.

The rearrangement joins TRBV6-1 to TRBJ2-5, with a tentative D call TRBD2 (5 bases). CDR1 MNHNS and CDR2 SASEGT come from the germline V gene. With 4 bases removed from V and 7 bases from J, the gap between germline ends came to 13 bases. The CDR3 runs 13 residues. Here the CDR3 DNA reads TGTGCCAGCAGTGTAAGAGCTGAGGGGACCCAGTACTTC. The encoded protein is CASSVRAEGTQYF.

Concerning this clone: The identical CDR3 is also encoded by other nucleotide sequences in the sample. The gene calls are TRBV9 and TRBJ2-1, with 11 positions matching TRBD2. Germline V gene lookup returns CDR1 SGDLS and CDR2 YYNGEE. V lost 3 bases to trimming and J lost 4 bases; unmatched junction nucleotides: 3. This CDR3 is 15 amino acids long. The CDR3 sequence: CASSELAGGYNEQFF. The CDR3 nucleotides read TGTGCCAGCAGCGAGCTAGCGGGGGGTTACAATGAGCAGTTCTTC.